Listed below are T cell receptor beta chains from one sample, sequenced in a study of T cells in Graves' hyperthyroidism and ophthalmopathy. TCRdb recomputed calls from the multiplex PCR reads with MiXCR, one row per CDR3 protein. The sample gives about 620,000 distinct CDR3 sequences, 15% to 20% of which show up once; less than 4.5% is in the top ten. Input material: blood. The receptor source for this set is a woman in her thirties with Graves' hyperthyroidism. Both conserved end residues are part of each CDR3. A D gene is named only where the DNA matches it firmly. Only part of the rows carry a size: once, few, many, or a class if the clone is expanded.

clone size: few; V gene: TRBV20-1; D gene: TRBD1; J gene: TRBJ2-7; CDR3 DNA: TGCAGTGCTATACCACAGGGGGCTGTTAAATCCTACGAGCAGTACTTC; CDR3 protein: CSAIPQGAVKSYEQYF
clone size: many; V gene: TRBV19; D gene: NA; J gene: TRBJ1-5; CDR3 DNA: TGTGCCAGTAGTATAACGGACATTTCCATCCATCAGCCCCAGCATTTT; CDR3 protein: CASSITDISIHQPQHF
clone size: many; V gene: TRBV5-6; D gene: NA; J gene: TRBJ2-1; CDR3 DNA: TGTGCCAGCAGGGGGATCTCCTACAATGAGCAGTTCTTC; CDR3 protein: CASRGISYNEQFF
clone size: NA; V gene: TRBV12-3/TRBV12-4; D gene: TRBD2; J gene: TRBJ2-1; CDR3 DNA: TGTGCCAGCCTGGACGGGCGGGGGGAGCAGTTCTTC; CDR3 protein: CASLDGRGEQFF
clone size: many; V gene: TRBV4-2; D gene: NA; J gene: TRBJ2-1; CDR3 DNA: TGTGCCAGCAGCCAAGTTAACTTCCCCATCAATGAGCAGTTCTTC; CDR3 protein: CASSQVNFPINEQFF
clone size: NA; V gene: TRBV6-1; D gene: TRBD1; J gene: TRBJ2-5; CDR3 DNA: TGTGCCAGCAAGGACAGGGGGCAAGAGACCCAGTACTTC; CDR3 protein: CASKDRGQETQYF
clone size: NA; V gene: TRBV7-2; D gene: TRBD1; J gene: TRBJ1-1; CDR3 DNA: TGTGCCAGCAGCTTATGGGCAGGGGGGGGGGGTGAAGCTTTCTTT; CDR3 protein: CASSLWAGGGGEAFF
clone size: NA; V gene: TRBV6-1; D gene: NA; J gene: TRBJ2-5; CDR3 DNA: TGTGCCAGCAGTCTTGACTTGGACCAGTACTTC; CDR3 protein: CASSLDLDQYF
clone size: many; V gene: TRBV7-3; D gene: NA; J gene: TRBJ2-7; CDR3 DNA: TGTGCCAGCAGCCCATGGACCTACGAGCAGTACTTC; CDR3 protein: CASSPWTYEQYF
clone size: NA; V gene: TRBV11-2; D gene: NA; J gene: TRBJ1-1; CDR3 DNA: TGTGCCAGCAGCCAAAGTAATCCACGTGAGTTGAACACTGAAGCTTTCTTT; CDR3 protein: CASSQSNPRELNTEAFF
clone size: many; V gene: TRBV7-2; D gene: NA; J gene: TRBJ1-1; CDR3 DNA: TGTGCCAGCAGCTTATACATGGACACTGAAGCTTTCTTT; CDR3 protein: CASSLYMDTEAFF
clone size: NA; V gene: TRBV12-3/TRBV12-4; D gene: NA; J gene: TRBJ1-3; CDR3 DNA: TGTGCCAGCTCTGAAGACTCTGGAAACACCATATATTTT; CDR3 protein: CASSEDSGNTIYF
clone size: NA; V gene: TRBV29-1; D gene: TRBD2; J gene: TRBJ2-3; CDR3 DNA: TGCAGCGTTGAGTTCGCGACCGGGACTAGCCGCACAGATACGCAGTATTTT; CDR3 protein: CSVEFATGTSRTDTQYF
clone size: many; V gene: TRBV27; D gene: TRBD1; J gene: TRBJ1-2; CDR3 DNA: TGTGCCAGCAGGGCAGGGGGCATGAACTATGGCTACACCTTC; CDR3 protein: CASRAGGMNYGYTF
clone size: NA; V gene: TRBV10-3; D gene: NA; J gene: TRBJ2-4; CDR3 DNA: TGTGCCATCAGTGACCAACAAGGACTAGCCAAAAACATTCAGTACTTC; CDR3 protein: CAISDQQGLAKNIQYF